The rows below give T cell receptor beta chains drawn from one sample of a study of blood T cell repertoires in COVID-19. Produced via immunoSEQ multiplex PCR; TCRdb's table is partial and in-frame only. The top ten hold almost 4% of the sample, which has hundreds of thousands of clones, roughly 91% seen once. The sequencing input was PBMCs or T cells enriched from blood (not recorded which). These TCRs come from a woman aged 30 to 39 with acute COVID-19. Each CDR3 is given with its conserved first and last residue.

v_gene: TRBV6-5
CDR3aa: CASSPIRQDEAFF

v_gene: TRBV19
CDR3aa: CASSPSQGAGNQPQHF

v_gene: TRBV6-5
CDR3aa: CASSTRTGANYGYTF

v_gene: TRBV4-1
CDR3aa: CASSQSQGGETQYF

v_gene: TRBV30
CDR3aa: CAWSTGTISDTQYF

v_gene: TRBV3-1/TRBV3-2
CDR3aa: CASRPGRGDEQYF

v_gene: TRBV3-1/TRBV3-2
CDR3aa: CASSPHRGYTGELFF

v_gene: TRBV7-3
CDR3aa: CASSSMGGLGNTIYF

v_gene: TRBV5-1
CDR3aa: CASSLMTGTSTEAFF

v_gene: TRBV11-2
CDR3aa: CASSSILLSGVTDTQYF

v_gene: TRBV9
CDR3aa: CASSVALGQGDSDTQYF

v_gene: TRBV10-1
CDR3aa: CASSRGLSETDTQYF

v_gene: TRBV5-1
CDR3aa: CASRRSGGAEETQYF

v_gene: TRBV28
CDR3aa: CASSLGTSSNEQYF

v_gene: TRBV5-4
CDR3aa: CASRNGRVEDTIYF

v_gene: TRBV5-5
CDR3aa: CASSLYGRGTNEKLFF

v_gene: TRBV7-2
CDR3aa: CASSFLEGARGYTF

v_gene: TRBV20-1
CDR3aa: CSARNDYGYTF

v_gene: TRBV13
CDR3aa: CASSLGTGELFF

v_gene: TRBV28
CDR3aa: CASSSGTANEKLFF

v_gene: TRBV6-5
CDR3aa: CASSYGRVGNTEAFF

v_gene: TRBV6-4
CDR3aa: CASSVRGGTGYGYTF

v_gene: TRBV6-5
CDR3aa: CASNPTRGSGNTIYF

v_gene: TRBV6-5
CDR3aa: CASRRDSSTEAFF

v_gene: TRBV12-3/TRBV12-4
CDR3aa: CASSSYQETQYF

v_gene: TRBV5-1
CDR3aa: CASSLELAGGGTDTQYF

v_gene: TRBV7-9
CDR3aa: CASSEAGALKDYGYTF

v_gene: TRBV4-1
CDR3aa: CASSPPDRFYNEQFF

v_gene: TRBV3-1/TRBV3-2
CDR3aa: CASSKQGNTEAFF

v_gene: TRBV6-2/TRBV6-3
CDR3aa: CASSSLSQGFRQYF

v_gene: TRBV5-1
CDR3aa: CASSLQVDRGQFF

v_gene: TRBV9
CDR3aa: CASSVAGVDSPLHF

v_gene: TRBV3-1/TRBV3-2
CDR3aa: CASSHPVVYSGELFF